The 17 T cell receptor beta chains below come from one sample, sequenced in a study of neurological immune-mediated disorders (dated by TCRdb to between 2018 and 2020). The method behind the library was 5' RACE. TCRdb lists the instrument as Illumina HiSeq 2500. The public reads were run again by TCRdb, first through fastp at Q25 and then through MiXCR, and only productive beta chains were kept. Every CDR3 protein is listed once, alongside the most common genes and DNA of its rows. In all, the sample holds 42,000 or so distinct CDR3 sequences, and roughly 2.5% of those were seen once. The biggest ten clones account for more than 10% of the sample. Source material: PBMCs. These receptors all stem from a man aged 25 to 40 with multiple sclerosis.

This clonotype was counted many times. The chain uses TRBV5-1 and TRBJ2-1; TRBD2 matches 11 bases. The V gene end was trimmed by 0 bases and the J gene end by 9 bases; junction bases not matched to a gene: 2. Germline values: CDR1 SGHRS, CDR2 YFSETQ. CDR3 length: 14 residues. CDR3 in DNA: TGCGCCAGCAGCTTGGGACTAGCGGGATTTGAGCAGTTCTTC. Residues: CASSLGLAGFEQFF.

There are many counts of this clonotype. J is TRBJ2-1 and V is TRBV20-1; 9 bases agree with TRBD2. The CDR3 loop spans 14 amino acids. Per germline, CDR1 DFQATT and CDR2 SNEGSKA (reference sequence). V shed 5 bases, J shed 4 bases, and the junction held 6 bases outside the gene matches. The CDR3, as DNA: TGCAGTGCTGAAACTAGCGGGCGTTACAATGAGCAGTTCTTC. Amino acids: CSAETSGRYNEQFF.

In its sample, this clonotype was seen a few times. In DNA form, the CDR3 reads TGCGCCAGCAGCCAGAGACAGGGCCTGTTGTATGGCTACACCTTC. It codes for CASSQRQGLLYGYTF. The chain recombines TRBV5-1 with TRBJ1-2; 7 bases line up with TRBD1. CDR1 and CDR2 (germline): SGHRS, YFSETQ. The CDR3 spans 15 residues. V lost 4 bases and J lost 5; bases outside the gene matches: 11. Full variable domain (remainder filled in from reference TRBV5-1 and TRBJ1-2): KAGVTQTPRYLIKTRGQQVTLSCSPISGHRSVSWYQQTPGQGLQFLFEYFSETQRNKGNFPGRFSGRQFSNSRSEMNVSTLELGDSALYLCASSQRQGLLYGYTFGSGTRLTVV.

The table lists this clonotype with a few counts. The chain joins TRBV10-3 to TRBJ2-5; D not certain. Germline values: CDR1 ENHRY, CDR2 SYGVKD. The V end lost 3 bases, the J end lost 3 bases, and 11 bases lay between the germline ends. The CDR3 spans 14 residues. The CDR3 is CAISDGKREETQYF. The CDR3 nucleotides read TGTGCCATCAGTGACGGAAAGAGAGAAGAGACCCAGTACTTC.

This clonotype was counted many times. J is TRBJ2-1 and V is TRBV15; the match to TRBD1 covers 10 bases. J lost 6 bases, V lost 1 base, and 6 bases had no gene match. This CDR3 comprises 16 residues. Germline V gene data show CDR1 as LNHNV and CDR2 as YYDKDF (reference sequence). The CDR3 DNA is TGTGCCACCAGCAGAGCGGACAGGGGGATCCCCAATGAGCAGTTCTTC. It codes for CATSRADRGIPNEQFF.

This clonotype was picked up many times. One end of the junction does not line up with germline, which may come from a read error. The CDR3 loop reads CASSEQRTQF. CDR3 coding DNA: TGTGCCAGCAGTGAACAGAGGACACAGTTC. The chain recombines TRBV6-1 with TRBJ2-7, with a weak D call TRBD1 (5 bases). This CDR3 spans 10 amino acids. Germline values: CDR1 MNHNS, CDR2 SASEGT.

J is TRBJ2-7 and V is TRBV18, with a possible D match to TRBD1 (5 bases). Germline V gene data show CDR1 as KGHSH and CDR2 as LQKENI. The CDR3 has 14 residues. The V end lost 3 bases, the J end lost 3 bases, and 12 bases lay between the germline ends. The CDR3 protein is CASSPPTVYYEQYF. In DNA form, the CDR3 reads TGTGCCAGCTCACCTCCGACAGTTTACTACGAGCAGTACTTC.

This clonotype was observed many times. V and J are TRBV5-1 and TRBJ2-7; D is undetermined. Germline loops: CDR1 SGHRS, CDR2 YFSETQ. This CDR3 region has 11 residues. V was shortened by 5 bases and J by 0 bases, with 3 bases between the two germline ends. Here the CDR3 DNA reads TGCGCCAGCAGGAGCTCCTACGAGCAGTACTTC. Translation: CASRSSYEQYF.

This clonotype is a singleton in its sample. The CDR3 region is CASSPLAGIHEQYF. CDR3 nucleotide sequence: TGTGCCAGCAGCCCACTAGCGGGGATTCACGAGCAGTACTTC. V and J are TRBV7-7 and TRBJ2-7, with 10 bases identical to TRBD2. Germline CDR1 is SSHAT and CDR2 is FNYEAQ (reference sequence). Unmatched junction bases numbered 6, after V lost 5 bases and J lost 5 bases. This CDR3 is built from 14 residues.

V is TRBV7-2 and J is TRBJ2-7, with 13 nucleotides matching TRBD2. The germline V gene encodes CDR1 SGHTA and CDR2 FQGNSA. The CDR3 length is 16 residues. Trimming at V came to 5 bases and at J to 0 bases, leaving 4 bases not matched to a gene. Written as DNA, the CDR3 is TGTGCCAGCAGCAGAGGACTAGCGGGGGCCTCCTACGAGCAGTACTTC. This sequence encodes CASSRGLAGASYEQYF. Full variable domain (missing parts from reference TRBV7-2 and TRBJ2-7): GAGVSQSPSNKVTEKGKDVELRCDPISGHTALYWYRQSLGQGLEFLIYFQGNSAPDKSGLPSDRFSAERTGGSVSTLTIQRTQQEDSAVYLCASSRGLAGASYEQYFGPGTRLTVT.

Only a few counts were recorded for this clonotype. The CDR3 DNA sequence: TGTGCCAGCAGTCAGGTACAGGGAGGCATACGAGAGACCCAGTACTTC. Its protein is CASSQVQGGIRETQYF. This chain joins TRBV12-3 or TRBV12-4 and TRBJ2-5, with D possibly being TRBD1 or TRBD2 (6 bases each). V dropped 5 bases and J dropped 4 bases, with 20 bases sitting between them. The CDR3 consists of 16 residues.

This clonotype was recorded many times. This rearrangement joins TRBV7-2 to TRBJ2-5; D perhaps matches TRBD2 (6 bases). Per the germline V gene, CDR1 is SGHTA and CDR2 is FQGNSA. The CDR3 sequence is 16 residues long. V lost 6 bases, J lost 5 bases, and 22 bases lay in between. Here the CDR3 DNA reads TGTGCCAGCAGGACGTTAACGGGGCGGGGTGGGGAGACCCAGTACTTC. This codes for CASRTLTGRGGETQYF.

This clonotype appeared many times. The rearrangement links TRBV7-2 to TRBJ1-4; D unclear. This CDR3 has 13 residues. The V gene lost 8 bases and the J gene lost 4 bases, with 11 bases spanning the gap. CDR1 and CDR2 (germline): SGHTA, FQGNSA. This chain's CDR3 is CASSGFINEKLFF. CDR3 coding DNA: TGTGCCAGCTCGGGCTTTATTAATGAAAAACTGTTTTTT.

As regards this clonotype: A much larger clone lies a single base off, so this may be a read error. The chain has TRBV6-5 and TRBJ1-2; D gene ambiguous. CDR1 and CDR2 from the germline V gene are MNHEY and SVGAGI. This CDR3 spans 15 amino acids. With 0 bases removed from V and 6 bases from J, the gap between germline ends came to 14 bases. The CDR3 reads CASSYSGKGLDGYTF. The DNA of the CDR3 is TGTGCCAGCAGTTACTCGGGAAAGGGTCTCGATGGCTACACCTTC.

This clonotype appeared many times. The CDR3 DNA follows: TGTGCCAGCAGTGGGCTAGCGAGAGACACAGATACGCAGTATTTT. It yields the protein CASSGLARDTDTQYF. The rearrangement links TRBV2 to TRBJ2-3; perhaps TRBD2 as D (6 bases). Trimming left V 4 bases short and J 2 bases short, with 13 bases between. The CDR3 is 15 amino acids. The germline CDR1 and CDR2 sequences are SNHLY and FYNNEI. Full variable domain (rest looked up from reference TRBV2 and TRBJ2-3): EPEVTQTPSHQVTQMGQEVILRCVPISNHLYFYWYRQILGQKVEFLVSFYNNEISEKSEIFDDQFSVERPDGSNFTLKIRSTKLEDSAMYFCASSGLARDTDTQYFGPGTRLTVL.

This clonotype was counted at least ten times. The genes are TRBV5-1 and TRBJ2-2; the D is unclear. V was pared by 4 bases and J by 0 bases, with 13 bases between. Germline CDR1 and CDR2: SGHRS and YFSETQ. This CDR3 has 16 residues. The CDR3 is CASSPRLSPNTGELFF. The CDR3 DNA reads TGCGCCAGCAGCCCCCGCCTATCCCCGAACACCGGGGAGCTGTTTTTT. Full variable domain (remainder filled in from reference TRBV5-1 and TRBJ2-2): KAGVTQTPRYLIKTRGQQVTLSCSPISGHRSVSWYQQTPGQGLQFLFEYFSETQRNKGNFPGRFSGRQFSNSRSEMNVSTLELGDSALYLCASSPRLSPNTGELFFGEGSRLTVL.

The sample holds many counts of this clonotype. This sequence joins TRBV7-2 and TRBJ2-1, with 16 bases fitting TRBD2. Unmatched junction bases numbered 7, after V lost 6 bases and J lost 8 bases. The CDR3 sequence is 16 residues long. The V gene's germline CDR1 is SGHTA and CDR2 FQGNSA. This chain's CDR3 is CASSPKGLAGGDEQFF. CDR3 DNA sequence: TGTGCCAGCAGTCCTAAGGGACTAGCGGGAGGGGATGAGCAGTTCTTC.